A selection of T cell receptor beta chains follows, all from one sample in a study of cytomegalovirus exposure and HLA in healthy donors. Sequencing was performed with immunoSEQ multiplex PCR; in TCRdb, only in-frame clones are kept and a portion is missing. The data contain 130,000 or so clones, 84% of them singletons. Source material: PBMCs. The receptors originated from a woman under 30 in good health and CMV-seropositive. Both conserved end residues are part of each CDR3. A D gene is named only where the DNA matches it firmly. Expanded clones get a size class; other rows say once, few or many, or leave the size out.

d_call: TRBD1
v_call: TRBV5-4
j_call: TRBJ1-2
clone_size: once
cdr3_aa: CASSPGQEVNYGYTF
cdr3_nt: TGTGCCAGCAGCCCGGGACAGGAGGTCAACTATGGCTACACCTTC

d_call: -
v_call: TRBV5-1
j_call: TRBJ2-1
clone_size: -
cdr3_aa: CASSRSGDAINEQFF
cdr3_nt: TGCGCCAGCAGCAGGTCAGGGGATGCCATCAATGAGCAGTTCTTC

d_call: TRBD1
v_call: TRBV14
j_call: TRBJ1-6
clone_size: -
cdr3_aa: CASSQVGTDIYNSPLHF
cdr3_nt: TGTGCCAGCAGCCAAGTAGGGACAGACATCTATAATTCACCCCTCCACTTT

d_call: TRBD2
v_call: TRBV7-6
j_call: TRBJ2-1
clone_size: -
cdr3_aa: CASSPGLAGGNEQFF
cdr3_nt: TGTGCCAGCAGCCCAGGACTAGCGGGGGGCAATGAGCAGTTCTTC

d_call: -
v_call: TRBV9
j_call: TRBJ1-6
clone_size: -
cdr3_aa: CASSSAGSLNSPLHF
cdr3_nt: TGTGCCAGCAGCTCAGCCGGGAGCTTAAATTCACCCCTCCACTTT

d_call: TRBD1
v_call: TRBV2
j_call: TRBJ1-3
clone_size: -
cdr3_aa: CASSLARGRNTIYF
cdr3_nt: TGTGCCAGCAGTTTAGCCAGGGGGCGAAACACCATATATTTT

d_call: -
v_call: TRBV7-8
j_call: TRBJ2-2
clone_size: -
cdr3_aa: CASSRRRENTGELFF
cdr3_nt: TGTGCCAGCAGCCGTCGACGGGAGAACACCGGGGAGCTGTTTTTT

d_call: -
v_call: TRBV13
j_call: TRBJ1-2
clone_size: -
cdr3_aa: CASTNGVGYTF
cdr3_nt: TGTGCCAGCACCAACGGGGTAGGCTACACCTTC

d_call: TRBD2
v_call: TRBV10-3
j_call: TRBJ2-1
clone_size: -
cdr3_aa: CAISRGGGATEQFF
cdr3_nt: TGTGCCATCAGTCGCGGCGGGGGGGCCACTGAGCAGTTCTTC

d_call: -
v_call: TRBV11-2
j_call: TRBJ1-2
clone_size: once
cdr3_aa: CASSPRTEPYGYTF
cdr3_nt: TGTGCCAGCAGCCCACGGACAGAACCCTATGGCTACACCTTC

d_call: -
v_call: TRBV5-1
j_call: TRBJ2-2
clone_size: -
cdr3_aa: CASSLDGEVGELFF
cdr3_nt: TGCGCCAGCAGCTTGGATGGGGAGGTCGGGGAGCTGTTTTTT

d_call: -
v_call: TRBV9
j_call: TRBJ2-7
clone_size: -
cdr3_aa: CASSVGDFYEQYF
cdr3_nt: TGTGCCAGCAGCGTAGGAGACTTCTACGAGCAGTACTTC

d_call: -
v_call: TRBV7-9
j_call: TRBJ2-5
clone_size: once
cdr3_aa: CASSQSETQYF
cdr3_nt: TGTGCCAGCAGCCAATCCGAGACCCAGTACTTC

d_call: TRBD1
v_call: TRBV5-1
j_call: TRBJ2-7
clone_size: once
cdr3_aa: CASSPGGTGVEQYF
cdr3_nt: TGCGCCAGCAGCCCGGGGGGGACAGGGGTCGAGCAGTACTTC

d_call: -
v_call: TRBV30
j_call: TRBJ1-2
clone_size: -
cdr3_aa: CAWSVAVRGYTF
cdr3_nt: TGTGCCTGGAGTGTTGCGGTTCGTGGCTACACCTTC

d_call: TRBD2
v_call: TRBV7-6
j_call: TRBJ2-5
clone_size: -
cdr3_aa: CASSPQLAGGLTETQYF
cdr3_nt: TGTGCCAGCAGCCCCCAACTAGCGGGGGGGCTGACGGAGACCCAGTACTTC

d_call: -
v_call: TRBV6-1
j_call: TRBJ1-6
clone_size: -
cdr3_aa: CASSEVEGSPLHF
cdr3_nt: TGTGCCAGCAGTGAAGTTGAGGGATCACCCCTCCACTTT